This T cell receptor beta chain was found in a study of T cell repertoires in cytomegalovirus infection. Study-wide points: Ex vivo, HLA-C-restricted CMV-specific TCR beta clonotypes prevailed over the rest of the response.

V was trimmed by 7 bases and J by 6 bases, leaving 17 bases between them. This CDR3 is 14 amino acids long. The germline CDR1 and CDR2 sequences are SGHAT and FQNNGV. One entry per CDR3 protein results from TCRdb running MiXCR on the reads. The sample carries 550,000 to 700,000 distinct CDR3 sequences, over 35% recorded once. Regarding this clonotype: Its target is not known.

This rearrangement joins TRBV11-2 to TRBJ2-3; weak D call: TRBD2 (7 bases). This clonotype was obtained from a human donor in good health (CMV status not recorded). Some clones in this sample may be carry-over from other donors' samples. The material was cultured PBMCs, obtained from culture after CMV antigen stimulation. CDR3 nucleotide sequence: TGTGCCAGCATGACTAGGGGGGGTAAGGATACGCAGTATTTT. Residues: CASMTRGGKDTQYF.